This TCR beta chain was obtained from a study of vaccination and CD4 T cells after COVID-19. In the study overall: After nasal swab PCR-confirmed SARS-CoV-2, nine or ten convalescents had mild disease and one severe. Samples were taken after vaccination, a median of approximately 70 days after dose two, with a range of 14 to 241.

From the PCR reads, TCRdb called clonotypes with MiXCR, one entry per CDR3 protein. The sample contains 25,000 to 35,000 distinct CDR3 sequences, approximately 49% of which appear only once. Findings and limits, study-wide: Only after vaccination were a median around 83% of convalescents' reactive clones seen. Spike mono-reactive status applied to 304 of 307 vaccine-specific clones in convalescent patients.

The CDR3 covers 14 residues. From germline, CDR1 is MDHEN and CDR2 SYDVKM. Unmatched junction bases numbered 5, after V lost 4 bases and J lost 7 bases. Worth noting for this clonotype: The antigen is undetermined.

Documented time point: late sampling 161 to 241 days after vaccination in a few convalescent patients. The sample here was CD4+ T cells from blood, taken about 7 months after SARS-CoV-2 vaccination. The clonotype originates from a human donor who had recovered from COVID-19. The chain links TRBV28 to TRBJ2-1; 9 positions agree with TRBD1. CDR3 nucleotides: TGTGCCAGCAGTTACGGGGACAGGGAGAATGAGCAGTTCTTC. Protein: CASSYGDRENEQFF.